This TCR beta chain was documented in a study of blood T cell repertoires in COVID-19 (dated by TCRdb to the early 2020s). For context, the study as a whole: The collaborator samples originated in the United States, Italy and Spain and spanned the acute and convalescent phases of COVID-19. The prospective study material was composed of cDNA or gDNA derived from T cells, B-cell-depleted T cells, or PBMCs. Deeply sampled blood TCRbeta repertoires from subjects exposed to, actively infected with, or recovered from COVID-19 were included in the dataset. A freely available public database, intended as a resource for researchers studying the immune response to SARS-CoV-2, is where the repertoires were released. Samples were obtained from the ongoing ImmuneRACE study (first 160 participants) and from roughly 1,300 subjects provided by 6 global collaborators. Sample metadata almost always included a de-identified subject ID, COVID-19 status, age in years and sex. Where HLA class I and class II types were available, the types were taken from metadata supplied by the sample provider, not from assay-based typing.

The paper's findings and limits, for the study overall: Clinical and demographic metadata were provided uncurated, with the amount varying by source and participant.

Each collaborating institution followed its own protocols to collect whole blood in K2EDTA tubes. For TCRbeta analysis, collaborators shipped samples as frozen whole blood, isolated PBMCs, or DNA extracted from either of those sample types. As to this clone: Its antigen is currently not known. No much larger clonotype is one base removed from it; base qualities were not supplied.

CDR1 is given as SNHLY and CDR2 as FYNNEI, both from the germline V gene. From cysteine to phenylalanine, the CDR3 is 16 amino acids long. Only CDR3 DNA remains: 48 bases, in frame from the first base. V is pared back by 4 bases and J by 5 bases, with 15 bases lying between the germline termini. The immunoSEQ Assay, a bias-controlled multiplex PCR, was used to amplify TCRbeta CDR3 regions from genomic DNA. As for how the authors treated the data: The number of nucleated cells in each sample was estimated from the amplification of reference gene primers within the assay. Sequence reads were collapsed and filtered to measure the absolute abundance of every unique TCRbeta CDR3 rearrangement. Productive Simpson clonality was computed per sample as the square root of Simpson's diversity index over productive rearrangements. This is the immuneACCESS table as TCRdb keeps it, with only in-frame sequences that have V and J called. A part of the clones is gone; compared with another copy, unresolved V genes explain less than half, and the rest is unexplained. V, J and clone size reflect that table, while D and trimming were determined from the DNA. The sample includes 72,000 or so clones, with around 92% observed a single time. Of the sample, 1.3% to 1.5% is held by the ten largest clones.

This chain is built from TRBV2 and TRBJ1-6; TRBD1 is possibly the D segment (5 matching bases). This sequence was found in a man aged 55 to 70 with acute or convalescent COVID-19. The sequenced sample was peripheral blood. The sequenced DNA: TGTGCCAGCAGTGGGGCAGGGATGAGCAATAATTCACCCCTCCACTTT. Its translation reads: CASSGAGMSNNSPLHF. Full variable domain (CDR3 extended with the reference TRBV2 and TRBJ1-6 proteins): EPEVTQTPSHQVTQMGQEVILRCVPISNHLYFYWYRQILGQKVEFLVSFYNNEISEKSEIFDDQFSVERPDGSNFTLKIRSTKLEDSAMYFCASSGAGMSNNSPLHFGNGTRLTVT.